This T cell receptor (beta chain) originates from a study of blood T cell dynamics during melanoma immunotherapy. For the study at large: Standard first-line treatment here was pembrolizumab or nivolumab plus ipilimumab in metastatic melanoma.

Described time point: pre-treatment baseline. Sampling occurred pretreatment (T0) and at week 3 (W3), after cycle one of checkpoint blockade. This clone was seen a handful of times. TCRdb keeps only in-frame clones here, not all; method: immunoSEQ multiplex PCR. The table records roughly 9,900 clones, 80% to 90% of them present only once. This CDR3 is 10 amino acids long. Looked up from germline, CDR1 is WNHNN and CDR2 is SYGVQD (reference sequence). The V and J ends lost 4 bases and 7 bases respectively, with 4 bases between them. This TCR came from a human donor with melanoma. The V gene is TRBV10-1, the J gene TRBJ1-1; no definite D call. Specimen: blood, collected from a patient treated with checkpoint blockade. CDR3 nucleotide sequence: TGCGCCAGCAGTGTTGGTGAAGCTTTCTTT. Translation: CASSVGEAFF.